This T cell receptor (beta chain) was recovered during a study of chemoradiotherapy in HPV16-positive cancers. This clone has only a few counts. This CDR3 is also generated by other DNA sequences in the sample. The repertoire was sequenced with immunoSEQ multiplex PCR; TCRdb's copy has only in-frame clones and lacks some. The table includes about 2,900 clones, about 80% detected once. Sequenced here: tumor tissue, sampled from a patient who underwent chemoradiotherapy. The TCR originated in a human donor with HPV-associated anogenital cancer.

The CDR3 is CASSERETQYF. DNA of the CDR3: TGTGCCAGCAGTGAACGTGAGACCCAGTACTTC. The J gene is TRBJ2-5, the V gene TRBV2, with D uncertain. The CDR3 totals 11 residues. The germline V gene has CDR1 SNHLY and CDR2 FYNNEI. With 2 bases removed from V and 5 bases from J, the gap between germline ends came to 3 bases.